These T cell receptor beta chains were read from a single sample in a study of T cell repertoires in cytomegalovirus infection. Via MiXCR, TCRdb re-called the reads, giving one row per CDR3 protein. This table has hundreds of thousands of distinct CDR3 sequences, approximately 34% appearing once. Sample: PBMCs. The source is a human donor in good health (CMV status not recorded). Some clones in this sample may be carry-over from other donors' samples. Both conserved end residues are part of each CDR3. Fields, in order: CDR3 protein, CDR3 DNA, J gene, V gene, clone size, D gene. A D gene is named only where the DNA matches it firmly. Clone size is not always given. Where it is, it says once, few, many or a class for expanded clones.

CASSHPGLAGGYGANVLTF | TGTGCCAGCAGCCATCCCGGACTAGCGGGGGGGTATGGGGCCAACGTCCTGACTTTC | TRBJ2-6 | TRBV3-1 | once | TRBD2
CASSTDPLAGTAYQPQHF | TGTGCCAGTAGTACGGACCCGTTGGCCGGGACAGCATATCAGCCCCAGCATTTT | TRBJ1-5 | TRBV19 | few | TRBD1
CASSNIGGELFF | TGTGCCAGCAGCAACATTGGCGGGGAGCTGTTTTTT | TRBJ2-2 | TRBV13 | NA | NA
CASSYWGITEQYF | TGTGCCAGCAGTTACTGGGGTATCACCGAGCAGTACTTC | TRBJ2-7 | TRBV6-5 | NA | NA
CASSLASEQPQHF | TGTGCCAGCAGCTTAGCGTCGGAGCAGCCCCAGCATTTT | TRBJ1-5 | TRBV7-8 | many | NA
CSVELVGMTDYEQYF | TGCAGCGTTGAACTGGTGGGGATGACAGACTACGAGCAGTACTTC | TRBJ2-7 | TRBV29-1 | NA | NA
CASSLFTDRTYEQYF | TGTGCCAGCAGTTTATTTACGGACAGAACCTACGAGCAGTACTTC | TRBJ2-7 | TRBV28 | NA | NA
CTVGDPYGYTF | TGCACCGTGGGGGACCCATATGGCTACACCTTC | TRBJ1-2 | TRBV29-1 | few | NA
CASSKGQGFGSNQPQHF | TGTGCCAGCAGCAAAGGACAGGGGTTTGGAAGCAATCAGCCCCAGCATTTT | TRBJ1-5 | TRBV5-8 | few | TRBD1
CASSESGWMETQYF | TGCGCCAGCAGTGAGTCGGGGTGGATGGAGACCCAGTACTTC | TRBJ2-5 | TRBV10-2 | few | NA
CASSQGTGDTYEQYF | TGCGCCAGCAGCCAAGGGACAGGGGATACCTACGAGCAGTACTTC | TRBJ2-7 | TRBV4-1 | NA | TRBD1
CASSSRQGKWYEQYF | TGTGCCAGCAGCTCGCGACAGGGGAAATGGTACGAGCAGTACTTC | TRBJ2-7 | TRBV7-9 | few | TRBD1
CATSRGTGGAPHEQYF | TGTGCCACCAGCAGAGGGACAGGGGGCGCCCCTCACGAGCAGTACTTC | TRBJ2-7 | TRBV15 | once | TRBD1
CASSLANEKLFF | TGTGCCAGTAGTCTGGCGAATGAAAAACTGTTTTTT | TRBJ1-4 | TRBV19 | few | NA
CARRLPLGETQYF | TGCGCCAGGAGACTGCCGTTAGGGGAGACCCAGTACTTC | TRBJ2-5 | TRBV5-1 | NA | NA
CSAARTGQETQYF | TGCAGTGCTGCAAGGACGGGGCAAGAGACCCAGTACTTC | TRBJ2-5 | TRBV20-1 | few | NA
CASSYVSGGTVNF | TGTGCCAGCAGTTACGTTTCCGGGGGTACGGTGAACTTC | TRBJ2-4 | TRBV6-5 | NA | NA
CSARETGGGHGYTF | TGCAGTGCTAGAGAAACAGGGGGAGGTCATGGCTACACCTTC | TRBJ1-2 | TRBV20-1 | once | TRBD1
CASGEMRSTDTQYF | TGTGCCAGTGGAGAGATGAGGAGCACAGATACGCAGTATTTT | TRBJ2-3 | TRBV7-9 | once | NA
CASSDWTSGRALEETQYF | TGTGCCAGCAGTGACTGGACTAGCGGGAGGGCTCTAGAAGAGACCCAGTACTTC | TRBJ2-5 | TRBV6-4 | NA | TRBD2
CASSTISGTGNYGYTF | TGTGCCAGCAGCACGATTTCCGGGACAGGAAACTATGGCTACACCTTC | TRBJ1-2 | TRBV7-2 | many | TRBD1
CASSFEWEGEQFF | TGTGCCAGCAGCTTCGAGTGGGAGGGTGAGCAGTTCTTC | TRBJ2-1 | TRBV11-1 | few | TRBD2
CATSDLGGPYNEQFF | TGTGCCACCAGTGATCTCGGGGGCCCCTACAATGAGCAGTTCTTC | TRBJ2-1 | TRBV24-1 | NA | NA